This entry is about one T cell receptor beta chain. Its specificity is not known. These data come from a study of T cell responses to AZD1222 COVID-19 vaccine. Study outcomes and limitations: In all cases, repertoires were sampled only after the peak T cell response. Spike regions recognized by vaccine-associated CD4 TCRs spanned the protein, led by 160-218 and 743-854. Unmutated variant regions are reportedly targeted by nearly half of spike-specific TCRs. The donor cohort was predominantly white British with a female majority, and clonal diversity may have been underestimated.

Clones were sequenced by immunoSEQ multiplex PCR, and TCRdb holds only the in-frame ones, with some missing. The sample yields tens of thousands of clones, roughly 90% seen once. The CDR3 has 13 residues. Trimming took off 4 bases at V and 0 bases at J, with 8 bases between the two ends. Per the germline V gene, CDR1 is SGHDT and CDR2 is YYEEEE. The J gene is TRBJ2-7, the V gene TRBV5-6, with a tentative D call TRBD1 (6 bases). This TCR derives from an adult who received the AZD1222 COVID-19 vaccine. The input for sequencing was peripheral blood, taken 28 days after the second AZD1222 dose. CDR3 sequence: CASSPGVSYEQYF. CDR3 sequence (DNA): TGTGCCAGCAGCCCAGGGGTCTCCTACGAGCAGTACTTC. Together with reference TRBV5-6 and TRBJ2-7, the CDR3 gives the full variable domain: DAGVTQSPTHLIKTRGQQVTLRCSPKSGHDTVSWYQQALGQGPQFIFQYYEEEERQRGNFPDRFSGHQFPNYSSELNVNALLLGDSALYLCASSPGVSYEQYFGPGTRLTVT.